This T cell receptor beta chain emerged from a study of T cells after yellow fever vaccination. Study conclusions and caveats: Post-booster repertoires contained most primary-vaccination clones again (approximately 95% CD4, 85% to 90% CD8). Few clonotypes appeared in both CD4 and CD8 compartments. One caveat is that FACS-sorted repertoires could contain abundant clonotypes contaminating from the bulk population.

The CDR3 extends over 14 amino acids. Trimming pared 4 bases from V and 8 bases from J, leaving 17 bases between. Production of TCR cDNA was by 5'RACE template switching, which also added a universal primer site and UMIs. TCRdb passed the 5' RACE reads through MiXCR, listing each CDR3 protein once. The sample lists about 170,000 distinct CDR3 sequences, approximately 9.9% occurring once. About this clonotype: The antigen remains unidentified.

The clonotype was recovered from a man between 18 and 29 years old who received the YFV17D yellow fever vaccine. V and J are TRBV12-3 or TRBV12-4 and TRBJ1-2, with D possibly being TRBD1 (6 bases). The starting material was CD8+ T cells sorted from PBMCs, obtained 15 days after the yellow fever booster vaccination. The CDR3 sequence: CASSSSDSVWGYTF. DNA of the CDR3: TGTGCCAGCAGTTCGTCGGACAGCGTCTGGGGCTACACCTTC.